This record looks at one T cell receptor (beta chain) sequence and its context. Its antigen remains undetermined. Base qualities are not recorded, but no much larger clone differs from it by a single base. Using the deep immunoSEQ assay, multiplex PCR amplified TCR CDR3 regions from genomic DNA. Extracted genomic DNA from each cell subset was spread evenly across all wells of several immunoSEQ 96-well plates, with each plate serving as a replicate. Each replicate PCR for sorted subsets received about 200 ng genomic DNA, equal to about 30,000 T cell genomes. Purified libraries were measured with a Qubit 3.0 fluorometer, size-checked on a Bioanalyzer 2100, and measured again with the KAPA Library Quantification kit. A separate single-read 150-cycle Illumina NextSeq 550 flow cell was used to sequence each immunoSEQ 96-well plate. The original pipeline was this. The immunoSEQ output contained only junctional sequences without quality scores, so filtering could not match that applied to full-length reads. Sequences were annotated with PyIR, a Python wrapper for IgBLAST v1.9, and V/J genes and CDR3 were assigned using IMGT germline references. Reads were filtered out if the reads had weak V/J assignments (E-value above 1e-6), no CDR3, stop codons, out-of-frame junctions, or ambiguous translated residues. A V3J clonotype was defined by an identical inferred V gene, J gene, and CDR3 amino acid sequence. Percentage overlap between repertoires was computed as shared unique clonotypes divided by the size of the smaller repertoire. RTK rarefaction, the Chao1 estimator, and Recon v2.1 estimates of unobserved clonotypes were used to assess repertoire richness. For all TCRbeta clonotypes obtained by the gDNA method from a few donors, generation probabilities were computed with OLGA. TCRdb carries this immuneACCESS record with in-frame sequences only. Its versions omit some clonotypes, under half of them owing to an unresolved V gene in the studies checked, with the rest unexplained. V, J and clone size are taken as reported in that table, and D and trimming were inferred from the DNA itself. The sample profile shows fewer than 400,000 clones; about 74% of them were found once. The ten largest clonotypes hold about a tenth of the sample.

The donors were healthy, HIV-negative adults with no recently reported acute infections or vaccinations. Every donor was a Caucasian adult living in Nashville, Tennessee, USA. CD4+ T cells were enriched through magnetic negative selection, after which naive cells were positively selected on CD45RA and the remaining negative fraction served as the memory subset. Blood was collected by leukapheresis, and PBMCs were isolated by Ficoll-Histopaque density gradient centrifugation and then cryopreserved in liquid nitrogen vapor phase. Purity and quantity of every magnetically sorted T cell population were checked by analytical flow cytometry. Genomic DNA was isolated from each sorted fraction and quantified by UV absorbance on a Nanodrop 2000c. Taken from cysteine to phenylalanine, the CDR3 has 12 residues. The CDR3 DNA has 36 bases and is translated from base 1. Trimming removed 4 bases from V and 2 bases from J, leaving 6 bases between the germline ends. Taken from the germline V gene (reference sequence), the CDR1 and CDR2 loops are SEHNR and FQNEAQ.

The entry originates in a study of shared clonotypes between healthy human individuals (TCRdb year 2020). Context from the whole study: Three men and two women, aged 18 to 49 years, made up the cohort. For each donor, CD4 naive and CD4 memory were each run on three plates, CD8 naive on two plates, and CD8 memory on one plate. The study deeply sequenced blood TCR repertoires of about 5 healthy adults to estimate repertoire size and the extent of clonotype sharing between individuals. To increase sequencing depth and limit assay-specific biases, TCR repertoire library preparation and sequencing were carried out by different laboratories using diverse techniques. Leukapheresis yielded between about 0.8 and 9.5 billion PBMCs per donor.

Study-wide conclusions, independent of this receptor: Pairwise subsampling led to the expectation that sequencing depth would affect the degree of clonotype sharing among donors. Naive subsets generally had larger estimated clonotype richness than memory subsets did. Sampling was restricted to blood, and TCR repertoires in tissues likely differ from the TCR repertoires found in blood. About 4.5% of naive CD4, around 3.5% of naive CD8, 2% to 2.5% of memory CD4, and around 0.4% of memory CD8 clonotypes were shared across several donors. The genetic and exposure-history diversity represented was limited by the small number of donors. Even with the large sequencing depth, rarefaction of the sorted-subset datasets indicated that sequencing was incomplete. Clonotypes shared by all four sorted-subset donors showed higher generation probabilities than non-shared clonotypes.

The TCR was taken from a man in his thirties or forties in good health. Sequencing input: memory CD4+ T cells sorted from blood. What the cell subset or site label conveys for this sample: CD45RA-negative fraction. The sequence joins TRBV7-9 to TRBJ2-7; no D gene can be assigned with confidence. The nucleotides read TGTGCCAGCAGCTCCAGAGCCTACGAGCAGTACTTC. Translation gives CASSSRAYEQYF.